These 14 T cell receptor beta chains were sequenced from one sample in a study of beta chain features in type 1 diabetes. Study-wide points: Moderate yet significant TCRB CDR3 shortening was seen in Type 1 diabetes patients in all four CD4+ subsets.

The whole isolated RNA underwent reverse transcription, so sequencing captured expressed TCRB transcripts. Some clones are missing from TCRdb's copy, which holds only in-frame ones; the method was immunoSEQ multiplex PCR. This sample has nearly 350,000 clones, with approximately 9.9% found just once. No antigen is known for these receptors. Sequencing used central memory CD4+ T cells from blood. These receptors came from a man between 25 and 39 years old with type 1 diabetes.

The chain uses TRBV5-4 and TRBJ1-2; D not resolved. Germline V gene data show CDR1 as SGHNT and CDR2 as YYREEE (reference sequence). There are 13 residues in the CDR3. The V gene lost 4 bases and the J gene lost 5 bases, with 12 bases spanning the gap. This chain's CDR3 is CASSPEQTYGYTF. As DNA, the CDR3 is TGTGCCAGCAGCCCCGAACAGACATATGGCTACACCTTC.

This clone was seen a handful of times. The genes are TRBV2 and TRBJ2-4; 8 bases match TRBD1. J gave up 13 bases and V 7 bases, and 12 bases lay outside the gene matches. This CDR3 has 13 residues. In germline, CDR1 is SNHLY, CDR2 FYNNEI. In DNA, the CDR3 is TGTGCCAGCACTCAGGACAGGGTAAAAAGGCAGTACTTC. Protein sequence: CASTQDRVKRQYF.

The chain employs TRBV28 and TRBJ1-6; D remains ambiguous. This CDR3 is built from 15 residues. Germline values: CDR1 MDHEN, CDR2 SYDVKM. V was clipped by 6 bases and J by 5 bases, with 14 bases between them. Here the CDR3 DNA reads TGTGCCAGCAGCCCCACCGGCAGCCATAATTCACCCCTCCACTTT. This codes for CASSPTGSHNSPLHF.

The chain joins TRBV9 to TRBJ2-3; D is ambiguous. The CDR3 sequence is 14 residues long. Germline values: CDR1 SGDLS, CDR2 YYNGEE. V lost 4 bases and J lost 2, with 11 bases in between. The CDR3 coding sequence is TGTGCCAGCAGCTCTACCCTTTTCACAGATACGCAGTATTTT. It yields the protein CASSSTLFTDTQYF. The complete variable domain, with remaining parts taken from reference TRBV9 and TRBJ2-3, reads DSGVTQTPKHLITATGQRVTLRCSPRSGDLSVYWYQQSLDQGLQFLIQYYNGEERAKGNILERFSAQQFPDLHSELNLSSLELGDSALYFCASSSTLFTDTQYFGPGTRLTVL.

The chain combines TRBV12-5 with TRBJ1-5; D uncertain. The germline V gene has CDR1 LGHNT and CDR2 FRNRAP. The CDR3 runs 11 residues. Trimming pared 6 bases from V and 5 bases from J, leaving 5 bases between. The CDR3 is CASGIDQPQHF. CDR3 nucleotide sequence: TGTGCTAGTGGCATTGATCAGCCCCAGCATTTT.

The V call is TRBV7-9, the J call TRBJ2-7, with unresolved D. The CDR3 runs to 14 residues. Germline loops: CDR1 SEHNR, CDR2 FQNEAQ (reference sequence). With 5 bases removed from V and 3 bases from J, the gap between germline ends came to 14 bases. CDR3 DNA: TGTGCCAGCAGCCTCGGTCAGTCCTTCTACGAGCAGTACTTC. Protein product: CASSLGQSFYEQYF.

The chain employs TRBV15 and TRBJ2-1; possible D gene TRBD2, 6 bases. The CDR3 totals 16 residues. Per germline, CDR1 LNHNV and CDR2 YYDKDF (reference sequence). The ends were cut back, 0 bases at V and 9 bases at J, with 18 bases in the middle. The CDR3 coding sequence is TGTGCCACCAGCAGAGATATAAGTCTAGCCGGGGGTGAGCAGTTCTTC. Its translation: CATSRDISLAGGEQFF.

This clone was counted between two and nine times. This sample also contains other DNA sequences that code for the same CDR3. This chain uses TRBV7-9 with TRBJ2-3; 13 bases map to TRBD2. J was trimmed by 3 bases and V by 5 bases; bases with no gene match: 2. The CDR3 contains 15 residues. Per the germline V gene, CDR1 is SEHNR and CDR2 is FQNEAQ (reference sequence). The CDR3, as DNA: TGTGCCAGCAGCCAGGGACTAGCGGGGACAGATACGCAGTATTTT. Its protein is CASSQGLAGTDTQYF.

A few counts support this clone. The V call is TRBV2, the J call TRBJ2-4; D is unresolved. Germline CDR1 SNHLY, CDR2 FYNNEI. The V end lost 1 base, the J end lost 9 bases, and 10 bases lay between the germline ends. This CDR3 contains 13 residues. CDR3: CASSEDRHSIQYF. In DNA form, the CDR3 reads TGTGCCAGCAGTGAAGATAGGCATTCCATTCAGTACTTC.

This chain connects TRBV30 to TRBJ1-3; possibly TRBD1 for D (5 bases). The CDR3 has 14 amino acids. V was clipped by 5 bases and J by 2 bases, with 13 bases between them. Germline V gene sequence: CDR1 GTSNPN, CDR2 SVGIG (reference sequence). In nucleotides, the CDR3 is TGTGCCTGGGCCCGAGGGGAGGCTGGAAACACCATATATTTT. Amino acids: CAWARGEAGNTIYF.

The chain uses TRBV4-3 and TRBJ2-7; the D is unclear. CDR1 is LGHNA, CDR2 YSLEER, per germline. This CDR3 comprises 12 residues. V dropped 3 bases and J dropped 4 bases, with 7 bases sitting between them. CDR3: CASSQTPYEQYF. The DNA for the CDR3 is TGCGCCAGCAGCCAGACCCCGTACGAGCAGTACTTC.

J is TRBJ1-6 and V is TRBV7-9; D remains ambiguous. Trimming removed 4 bases at V and 6 bases at J, with 19 bases between. The CDR3 totals 17 residues. Germline CDR1 is SEHNR and CDR2 is FQNEAQ (reference sequence). The CDR3 coding sequence is TGTGCCAGCAGCTCTTCAGTAGGGATCGTGGGTAATTCACCCCTCCACTTT. This translates into CASSSSVGIVGNSPLHF.

The gene calls are TRBV5-1 and TRBJ1-3, with 8 bases identical to TRBD1. J gave up 1 base and V 0 bases, and 3 bases lay outside the gene matches. The CDR3 spans 16 residues. CDR1 and CDR2 from the germline V gene are SGHRS and YFSETQ. CDR3 in DNA: TGCGCCAGCAGCTTGGGCAGGGGGCAATCTGGAAACACCATATATTTT. Protein product: CASSLGRGQSGNTIYF.

The rearrangement uses TRBV7-9 and TRBJ2-1, with 8 positions matching TRBD1. J lost 4 bases, V lost 3 bases, and 5 bases had no gene match. The CDR3 runs 15 residues. The V gene's germline CDR1 is SEHNR and CDR2 FQNEAQ (reference sequence). In nucleotides, the CDR3 is TGTGCCAGCAGCTTCGGGACAGGATCTTACAATGAGCAGTTCTTC. Amino acids: CASSFGTGSYNEQFF.